This T cell receptor beta chain emerged from a study of CD8 T cells in Susac syndrome. Trimming pared 5 bases from V and 6 bases from J, leaving 12 bases between. The CDR3 contains 13 residues. The germline V gene encodes CDR1 PRHDT and CDR2 FYEKMQ (reference sequence). RNA totalling roughly 0.45 to 1 ug underwent reverse transcription with random hexamers. Via MiXCR, TCRdb re-called the immunoSEQ multiplex PCR reads, giving one row per CDR3 protein. The sample has fewer than 100,000 distinct CDR3 sequences; roughly 90% are singletons. Specimen: CD8+ T cells from PBMCs. The rearrangement uses TRBV13 and TRBJ2-3; D is unclear. The TCR was taken from a human donor with multiple sclerosis. The DNA of the CDR3 is TGTGCCAGCAGCCCCCCTTGGGCGGATACGCAGTATTTT. Its translation: CASSPPWADTQYF.